The next 29 T cell receptor beta chains were all read from a single sample in a study of identical twins. MiXCR, run by TCRdb on the 5' RACE reads, gives a single entry per CDR3 protein. The sample holds approximately 620,000 distinct CDR3 sequences, around 8.6% seen once. These data were also filed under a second study, of yellow fever vaccine responses in identical twins.

The sequenced sample was PBMCs. All receptors come from a woman between 18 and 29 years old in good health.

This clonotype was counted at least ten times. The chain employs TRBV29-1 and TRBJ2-7; 10 nucleotides match TRBD1. This CDR3 has 13 residues. V trimming: 3 bases; J trimming: 3 bases; junction bases outside the gene matches: 2. Germline values: CDR1 SQVTM, CDR2 ANQGSEA. The CDR3, as DNA: TGCAGCGTTGAGGGACAGGGGCGCTACGAGCAGTACTTC. Its protein is CSVEGQGRYEQYF.

This clonotype was found many times. CDR3 coding DNA: TGTGCCAGCAGTTTTTCGGGACATGACAACTACGAGCAGTACTTC. Protein product: CASSFSGHDNYEQYF. The chain recombines TRBV27 with TRBJ2-7, with a weak D call TRBD1 (6 bases). Trimming pared 3 bases from V and 3 bases from J, leaving 15 bases between. CDR3 length: 15 amino acids. Germline CDR1 and CDR2: MNHEY and SMNVEV (reference sequence).

J is TRBJ2-3 and V is TRBV7-6; maybe TRBD2 (5 bases). Germline CDR1 SGHVS, CDR2 FNYEAQ. V shed 2 bases and J shed 2 bases, with 14 bases lying between them. This CDR3 region has 16 residues. The CDR3 here is CASSLFSVEITDTQYF. In nucleotides, the CDR3 is TGTGCCAGCAGCTTATTTAGCGTAGAGATCACAGATACGCAGTATTTT.

This clonotype was observed a few times. This chain connects TRBV3-1 to TRBJ1-2; weak D call: TRBD1 (6 bases). Trimming took 4 bases from V and 2 from J, leaving 14 bases between them. Germline CDR1 and CDR2: LGHDT and YNNKEL (reference sequence). The CDR3 sequence is 15 residues long. The CDR3 nucleotides read TGTGCCAGCAGCCCCACGACAGGTGGAAACTATGGCTACACCTTC. Translation: CASSPTTGGNYGYTF.

On this clonotype: The junction and the germline gene differ at one end; a read error may be behind it. This chain joins TRBV29-1 and TRBJ1-2; the D gene is possibly TRBD1 (5 bases). The CDR3 sequence is 12 residues long. From germline, CDR1 is SQVTM and CDR2 ANQGSEA. The chain's CDR3 is CSVGFQGVGFTF. The CDR3 nucleotides read TGCAGCGTTGGATTCCAGGGTGTAGGCTTCACCTTC.

Ten or more counts support this clonotype. The V and J genes are TRBV12-3 or TRBV12-4 and TRBJ2-5, with TRBD2 matching 7 bases. The CDR3 extends over 14 amino acids. J was trimmed by 7 bases and V by 4 bases; bases with no gene match: 9. The CDR3 spells CASSWGRGGGTQYF. Written as DNA, the CDR3 is TGTGCCAGCAGTTGGGGTAGAGGCGGGGGGACCCAGTACTTC.

This chain uses TRBV4-3 with TRBJ2-7, with D perhaps TRBD2 (7 bases). The CDR3 extends over 15 amino acids. Germline CDR1 LGHNA, CDR2 YSLEER. With 0 bases removed from V and 4 bases from J, the gap between germline ends came to 13 bases. For the CDR3, the DNA is TGCGCCAGCAGCCAAGACCCAGGGGAGGGATACGAGCAGTACTTC. Translation: CASSQDPGEGYEQYF.

This clonotype was recorded a few times. V and J are TRBV5-1 and TRBJ2-5; 10 bases are a match to TRBD2. Per the germline V gene, CDR1 is SGHRS and CDR2 is YFSETQ. V was pared by 3 bases and J by 5 bases, with 7 bases of the junction left unmatched. CDR3 length equals 15 residues. The CDR3 DNA is TGCGCCAGCAGCTCTAGCGGGAGAAGGGAGGAGACCCAGTACTTC. As protein: CASSSSGRREETQYF.

This chain connects TRBV29-1 to TRBJ1-1, with 7 bases that match TRBD1. CDR3 length: 15 residues. Germline lookup yields CDR1 SQVTM and CDR2 ANQGSEA. The junction had 13 bases not matched to a gene; V was cut back by 2 bases and J by 7 bases. The CDR3 protein is CSVELTGRLGVEAFF. The DNA of the CDR3 is TGCAGCGTTGAACTGACAGGGCGATTGGGCGTTGAAGCTTTCTTT.

The chain employs TRBV30 and TRBJ2-7, with D possibly being TRBD1 (6 bases). CDR3 length: 11 residues. Trimming removed 5 bases from V and 2 bases from J, with 7 bases in between. Germline assignment: CDR1 GTSNPN and CDR2 SVGIG (reference sequence). The CDR3 coding sequence is TGTGCCTGGGGGGGCACCTACGAGCAGTACTTC. This sequence encodes CAWGGTYEQYF.

This clonotype was seen repeatedly, ten times or more. The chain joins TRBV7-8 to TRBJ2-7; D may match TRBD1 or TRBD2 (5 bases each). Per the germline V gene, CDR1 is SGHVS and CDR2 is FQNEAQ. V dropped 5 bases and J dropped 0 bases, with 11 bases sitting between them. The CDR3 covers 14 residues. The CDR3 region has the DNA TGTGCCAGCAGCGGGGGACGGGTCTCCTACGAGCAGTACTTC. This codes for CASSGGRVSYEQYF.

The rearrangement links TRBV12-3 or TRBV12-4 to TRBJ2-5; TRBD2 matches 10 bases. This CDR3 has 16 residues. Trimming removed 2 bases from V and 5 bases from J; junction bases left unmatched: 8. The CDR3: CASSLQRGGLSETQYF. The CDR3 coding sequence is TGTGCCAGCAGTTTACAGCGGGGGGGCCTAAGTGAGACCCAGTACTTC.

This clonotype was recorded a few times. V gene TRBV6-2 or TRBV6-3 combines with J gene TRBJ2-7, with 9 bases fitting TRBD1. The CDR3 spans 16 residues. The germline CDR1 and CDR2 sequences are MNHEY and SVGEGT. V lost 6 bases to trimming and J lost 3 bases; unmatched junction nucleotides: 12. The CDR3 nucleotides read TGTGCCAGCAGCTACAGTACCGGGACAGGGCGCTACGAGCAGTACTTC. Protein product: CASSYSTGTGRYEQYF.

The CDR3 is CASSLELALSPWELFF. The CDR3 DNA reads as TGTGCCAGCAGCTTGGAACTAGCACTTTCTCCGTGGGAGCTGTTTTTT. The chain has TRBV5-5 and TRBJ2-2, with D maybe TRBD2 (6 bases). V lost 0 bases, J lost 9 bases, and 18 bases lay in between. The CDR3 runs 16 residues. Germline V CDR1 and CDR2: SGHKS, YYEKEE (reference sequence). Filled out from reference TRBV5-5 and TRBJ2-2, the complete variable domain reads DAGVTQSPTHLIKTRGQQVTLRCSPISGHKSVSWYQQVLGQGPQFIFQYYEKEERGRGNFPDRFSARQFPNYSSELNVNALLLGDSALYLCASSLELALSPWELFFGEGSRLTVL.

The rearrangement links TRBV5-6 to TRBJ1-5, with 9 bases lining up with TRBD1. The CDR3 is made up of 16 amino acids. Germline assignment: CDR1 SGHDT and CDR2 YYEEEE. The V gene end was trimmed by 4 bases and the J gene end by 2 bases; junction bases not matched to a gene: 7. CDR3 coding DNA: TGTGCCAGCAGCCCCTACCGACAGGGGGGCAATCAGCCCCAGCATTTT. This codes for CASSPYRQGGNQPQHF. The full variable domain, completed using reference TRBV5-6 and TRBJ1-5, is DAGVTQSPTHLIKTRGQQVTLRCSPKSGHDTVSWYQQALGQGPQFIFQYYEEEERQRGNFPDRFSGHQFPNYSSELNVNALLLGDSALYLCASSPYRQGGNQPQHFGDGTRLSIL.

There are many counts of this clonotype. The chain joins TRBV20-1 to TRBJ2-7; D could derive from TRBD1 or TRBD2 (5 bases each). Germline loops: CDR1 DFQATT, CDR2 SNEGSKA (reference sequence). The ends were cut back, 6 bases at V and 2 bases at J, with 17 bases in the middle. The CDR3 is made up of 14 amino acids. CDR3 in DNA: TGCAGTGCCCCCCCCGGTCAGGGACCCTACGAGCAGTACTTC. Protein product: CSAPPGQGPYEQYF.

This clonotype has more than one count but fewer than ten. The rearrangement joins TRBV7-2 to TRBJ2-3, with 8 nucleotides matching TRBD2. This CDR3 contains 16 residues. The germline V gene encodes CDR1 SGHTA and CDR2 FQGNSA. CDR3 sequence: CVEVGVGGRSPDTQYF. CDR3 DNA: TGTGTCGAGGTTGGGGTGGGCGGGAGGAGCCCAGATACGCAGTATTTT.

The CDR3 DNA reads TGCGCCAGCAGCCAAGGACTAGCGGGAGTCCTATTCCCAGATACGCAGTATTTT. The encoded protein is CASSQGLAGVLFPDTQYF. The chain links TRBV4-3 to TRBJ2-3; 12 positions match TRBD2. The CDR3 runs to 18 residues. In germline, CDR1 is LGHNA, CDR2 YSLEER. V dropped 1 base and J dropped 4; count of bases not matched to a gene: 9.

The CDR3 bases are TGTGCCACCAGCAGAAAACAAAACAGGGGGCGCGACGAGCAGTACTTC. As protein: CATSRKQNRGRDEQYF. The chain employs TRBV15 and TRBJ2-7; the match to TRBD1 covers 9 bases. In germline, CDR1 is LNHNV, CDR2 YYDKDF (reference sequence). V shed 2 bases and J 5 bases; nucleotides not matched to a gene: 10. The CDR3 has 16 amino acids.

This rearrangement joins TRBV5-5 to TRBJ1-5, with a weak D call TRBD1 (5 bases). Germline V CDR1 and CDR2: SGHKS, YYEKEE (reference sequence). The CDR3 has 16 amino acids. The V and J ends lost 4 bases and 0 bases respectively, with 14 bases between them. The CDR3 region is CASSVGADHSNQPQHF. Written as DNA, the CDR3 is TGTGCCAGCAGCGTCGGGGCAGACCATAGCAATCAGCCCCAGCATTTT.

This clonotype has more than one count but fewer than ten. This sequence joins TRBV5-1 and TRBJ1-1; maybe TRBD1 (5 bases). Germline V gene lookup returns CDR1 SGHRS and CDR2 YFSETQ. The CDR3 spans 13 residues. The ends were cut back, 5 bases at V and 5 bases at J, with 13 bases in the middle. The CDR3 loop reads CASRAGTGTEAFF. DNA of the CDR3: TGCGCCAGCAGAGCAGGGACGGGAACTGAAGCTTTCTTT.

The chain is built from TRBV30 and TRBJ2-2; D might be TRBD2 (5 bases). In germline, CDR1 is GTSNPN, CDR2 SVGIG (reference sequence). The V gene lost 1 base and the J gene lost 0 bases, with 12 bases spanning the gap. The CDR3 runs 16 residues. CDR3 amino acids: CAWSELGIPNTGELFF. The CDR3 DNA is TGTGCCTGGAGTGAACTAGGTATCCCGAACACCGGGGAGCTGTTTTTT.

This clonotype was observed a handful of times. The V gene is TRBV5-1, the J gene TRBJ2-7; tentative D call: TRBD2 (7 bases). The germline V and J ends were trimmed by 2 bases and 1 base, with 13 bases remaining between them. There are 15 residues in the CDR3. Per the germline V gene, CDR1 is SGHRS and CDR2 is YFSETQ. The CDR3 protein is CASSLQGGGSYEQYF. CDR3 sequence (DNA): TGCGCCAGCAGCTTACAGGGAGGGGGTTCCTACGAGCAGTACTTC. Based on the CDR3 plus reference TRBV5-1 and TRBJ2-7, the full variable domain is KAGVTQTPRYLIKTRGQQVTLSCSPISGHRSVSWYQQTPGQGLQFLFEYFSETQRNKGNFPGRFSGRQFSNSRSEMNVSTLELGDSALYLCASSLQGGGSYEQYFGPGTRLTVT.

This clonotype showed up just a few times. The gene calls are TRBV20-1 and TRBJ2-7; D is perhaps TRBD1 (5 bases). CDR1 and CDR2 (germline): DFQATT, SNEGSKA (reference sequence). Trimming left V 6 bases short and J 3 bases short, with 21 bases between. This CDR3 comprises 15 residues. The CDR3 DNA follows: TGCAGTGCAAGAATCGGGCAGGGAAGGGTCTACGAGCAGTACTTC. Its protein product is CSARIGQGRVYEQYF.

The CDR3 spells CASSYSPGNTEAFF. CDR3 in DNA: TGTGCCAGCAGTTACTCCCCGGGGAACACTGAAGCTTTCTTT. V gene TRBV6-5 combines with J gene TRBJ1-1; no clear D. V dropped 0 bases and J dropped 1 base, with 6 bases sitting between them. CDR1 is MNHEY, CDR2 SVGAGI, per germline. This CDR3 contains 14 residues.

The chain has TRBV4-3 and TRBJ2-1, with a tentative D call TRBD2 (5 bases). V was shortened by 4 bases and J by 4 bases, with 14 bases between the two germline ends. Germline lookup yields CDR1 LGHNA and CDR2 YSLEER. This CDR3 contains 15 residues. The CDR3 is CASSPVLDGYNEQFF. CDR3 coding DNA: TGCGCCAGCAGCCCTGTACTAGATGGTTACAATGAGCAGTTCTTC.

The rearrangement links TRBV10-3 to TRBJ2-3; no firm D call. Germline V gene sequence: CDR1 ENHRY, CDR2 SYGVKD. V gave up 10 bases and J gave up 0 bases, with 14 bases separating them. This CDR3 contains 14 residues. The CDR3 loop is CATRGTFSTDTQYF. CDR3 coding DNA: TGTGCCACCCGAGGCACATTTAGCACAGATACGCAGTATTTT.

The chain combines TRBV6-2 or TRBV6-3 with TRBJ1-2, with D unresolved. This CDR3 is 18 amino acids long. Trimming stripped 0 bases from V and 0 bases from J, with 17 bases between. Germline values: CDR1 MNHEY, CDR2 SVGEGT. The CDR3 sequence is CASSYSTSVHGTNYGYTF. The CDR3 DNA reads as TGTGCCAGCAGTTACTCGACATCGGTTCACGGGACTAACTATGGCTACACCTTC.

There are a few counts of this clonotype. The chain has TRBV29-1 and TRBJ2-7; TRBD1 is a possible D gene (5 bases). The CDR3 contains 14 residues. Germline CDR1 and CDR2: SQVTM and ANQGSEA. The ends were cut back, 0 bases at V and 3 bases at J, with 12 bases in the middle. The CDR3 here is CSVEEGRQGYEQYF. The CDR3 nucleotides are TGCAGCGTTGAAGAGGGGCGGCAAGGCTACGAGCAGTACTTC.